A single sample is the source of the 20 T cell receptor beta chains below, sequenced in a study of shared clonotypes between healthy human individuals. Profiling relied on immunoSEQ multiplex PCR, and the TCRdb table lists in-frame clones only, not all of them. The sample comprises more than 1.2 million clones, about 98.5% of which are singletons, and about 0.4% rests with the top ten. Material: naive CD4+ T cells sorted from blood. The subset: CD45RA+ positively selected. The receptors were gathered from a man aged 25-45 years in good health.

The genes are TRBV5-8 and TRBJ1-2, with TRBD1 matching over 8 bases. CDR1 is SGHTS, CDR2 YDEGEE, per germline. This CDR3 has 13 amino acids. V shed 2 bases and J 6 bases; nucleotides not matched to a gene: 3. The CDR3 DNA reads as TGTGCCAGCAGCTTACAACAGGGGGATGGCTACACCTTC. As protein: CASSLQQGDGYTF.

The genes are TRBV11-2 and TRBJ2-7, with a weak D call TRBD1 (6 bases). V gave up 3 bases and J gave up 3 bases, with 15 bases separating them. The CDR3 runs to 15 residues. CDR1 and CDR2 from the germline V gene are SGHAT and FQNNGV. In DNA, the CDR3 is TGTGCCAGCAGCTTCAGACAGGCGCCACACTACGAGCAGTACTTC. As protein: CASSFRQAPHYEQYF. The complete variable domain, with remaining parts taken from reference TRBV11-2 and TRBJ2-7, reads EAGVAQSPRYKIIEKRQSVAFWCNPISGHATLYWYQQILGQGPKLLIQFQNNGVVDDSQLPKDRFSAERLKGVDSTLKIQPAKLEDSAVYLCASSFRQAPHYEQYFGPGTRLTVT.

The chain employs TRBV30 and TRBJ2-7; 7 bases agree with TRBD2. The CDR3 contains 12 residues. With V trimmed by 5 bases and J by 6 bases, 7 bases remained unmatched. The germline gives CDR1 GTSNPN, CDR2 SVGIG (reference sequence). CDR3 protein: CAWWQGGLEQYF. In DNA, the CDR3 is TGTGCCTGGTGGCAGGGAGGGCTCGAGCAGTACTTC.

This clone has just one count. The CDR3 sequence is CASSARPNEQFF. CDR3 in DNA: TGTGCCAGTAGTGCTCGCCCAAATGAGCAGTTCTTC. The chain employs TRBV19 and TRBJ2-1, with D unclear. Trimming took 5 bases from V and 7 from J, leaving 9 bases between them. Germline assignment: CDR1 LNHDA and CDR2 SQIVND (reference sequence). The CDR3 runs 12 residues.

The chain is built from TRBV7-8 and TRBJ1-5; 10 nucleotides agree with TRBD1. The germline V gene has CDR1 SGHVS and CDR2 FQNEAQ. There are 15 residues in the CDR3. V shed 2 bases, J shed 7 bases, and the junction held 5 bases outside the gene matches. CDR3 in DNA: TGTGCCAGCAGCTTATCAGACAGGGGGCCACAGCCCCAGCATTTT. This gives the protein CASSLSDRGPQPQHF.

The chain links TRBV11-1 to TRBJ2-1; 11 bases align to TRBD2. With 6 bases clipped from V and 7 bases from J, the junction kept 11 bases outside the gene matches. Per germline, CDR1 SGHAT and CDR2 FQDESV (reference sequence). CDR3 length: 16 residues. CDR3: CASSRILAGGQNEQFF. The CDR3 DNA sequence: TGTGCCAGCAGTCGAATATTAGCGGGAGGGCAAAATGAGCAGTTCTTC.

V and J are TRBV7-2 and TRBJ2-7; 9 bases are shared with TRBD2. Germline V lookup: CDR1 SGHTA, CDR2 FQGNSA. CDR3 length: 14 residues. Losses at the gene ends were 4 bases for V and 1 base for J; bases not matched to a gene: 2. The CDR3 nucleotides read TGTGCCAGCAGCTGGCGGGAGGGATCCTACGAGCAGTACTTC. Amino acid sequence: CASSWREGSYEQYF.

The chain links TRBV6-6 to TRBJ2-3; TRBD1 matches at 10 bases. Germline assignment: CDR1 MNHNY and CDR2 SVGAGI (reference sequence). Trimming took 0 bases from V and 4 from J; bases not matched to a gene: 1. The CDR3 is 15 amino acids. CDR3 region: CASSYSTGGADTQYF. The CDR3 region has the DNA TGTGCCAGCAGTTACTCGACAGGGGGCGCAGATACGCAGTATTTT.

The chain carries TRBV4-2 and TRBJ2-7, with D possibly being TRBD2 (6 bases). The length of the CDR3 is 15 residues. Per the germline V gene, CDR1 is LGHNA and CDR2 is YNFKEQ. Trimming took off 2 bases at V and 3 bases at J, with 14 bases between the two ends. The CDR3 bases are TGTGCCAGCAGCCAACGTACGGGAGAGGGCTACGAGCAGTACTTC. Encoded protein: CASSQRTGEGYEQYF.

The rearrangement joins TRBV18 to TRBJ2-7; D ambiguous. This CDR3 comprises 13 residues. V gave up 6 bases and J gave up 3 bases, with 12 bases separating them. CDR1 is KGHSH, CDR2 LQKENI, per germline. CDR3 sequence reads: CASSSVSYYEQYF. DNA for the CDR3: TGTGCCAGCTCTAGTGTGAGCTACTACGAGCAGTACTTC.

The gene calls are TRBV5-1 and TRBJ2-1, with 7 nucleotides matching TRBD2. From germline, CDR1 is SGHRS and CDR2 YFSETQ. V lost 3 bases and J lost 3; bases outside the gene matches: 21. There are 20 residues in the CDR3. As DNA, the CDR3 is TGCGCCAGCAGCTCTTTGGGGGAGGGCCCGCCGTCGGCAAACTACAATGAGCAGTTCTTC. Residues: CASSSLGEGPPSANYNEQFF.

Here the CDR3 reads CASSPTASYNEQFF. CDR3 bases: TGTGCCAGCAGCCCGACAGCCTCCTACAATGAGCAGTTCTTC. This chain links TRBV7-9 with TRBJ2-1; maybe TRBD1 (5 bases). This CDR3 comprises 14 residues. Trimming took 5 bases from V and 0 from J, leaving 8 bases between them. The germline gives CDR1 SEHNR, CDR2 FQNEAQ (reference sequence).

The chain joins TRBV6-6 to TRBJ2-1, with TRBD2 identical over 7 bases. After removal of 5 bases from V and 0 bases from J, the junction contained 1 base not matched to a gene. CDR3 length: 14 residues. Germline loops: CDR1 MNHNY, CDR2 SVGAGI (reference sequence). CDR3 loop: CASSRDYSYNEQFF. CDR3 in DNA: TGTGCCAGCAGTAGGGACTACTCCTACAATGAGCAGTTCTTC.

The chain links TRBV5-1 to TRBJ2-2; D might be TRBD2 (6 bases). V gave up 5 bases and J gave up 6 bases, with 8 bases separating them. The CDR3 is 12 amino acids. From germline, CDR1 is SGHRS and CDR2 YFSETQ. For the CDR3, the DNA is TGCGCCAGCAGTACTAGCCCCGGGGAGCTGTTTTTT. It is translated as CASSTSPGELFF.

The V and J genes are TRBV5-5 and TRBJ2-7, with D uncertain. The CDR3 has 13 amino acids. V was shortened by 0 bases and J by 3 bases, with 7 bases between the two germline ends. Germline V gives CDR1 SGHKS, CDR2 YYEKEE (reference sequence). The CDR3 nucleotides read TGTGCCAGCAGCTTGGGACCGGGCTACGAGCAGTACTTC. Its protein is CASSLGPGYEQYF.

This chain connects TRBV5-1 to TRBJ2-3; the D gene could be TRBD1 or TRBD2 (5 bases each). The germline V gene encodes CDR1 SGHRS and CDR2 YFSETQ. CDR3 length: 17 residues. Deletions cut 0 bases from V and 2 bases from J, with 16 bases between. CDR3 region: CASSLELGGVNTDTQYF. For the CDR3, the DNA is TGCGCCAGCAGCTTGGAGCTTGGGGGAGTTAACACAGATACGCAGTATTTT.

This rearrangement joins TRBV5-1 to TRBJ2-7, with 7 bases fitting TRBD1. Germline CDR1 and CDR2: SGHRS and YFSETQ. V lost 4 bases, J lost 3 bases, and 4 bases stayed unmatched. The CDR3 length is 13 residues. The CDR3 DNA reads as TGCGCCAGCAGCCGGGACAGCCGCTACGAGCAGTACTTC. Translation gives CASSRDSRYEQYF.

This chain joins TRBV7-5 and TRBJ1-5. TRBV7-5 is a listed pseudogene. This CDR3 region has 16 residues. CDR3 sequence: CVRSLYSIPSNQPQHF. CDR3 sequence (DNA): TGTGTCAGAAGCTTATATTCCATCCCTAGCAATCAGCCCCAGCATTTT.

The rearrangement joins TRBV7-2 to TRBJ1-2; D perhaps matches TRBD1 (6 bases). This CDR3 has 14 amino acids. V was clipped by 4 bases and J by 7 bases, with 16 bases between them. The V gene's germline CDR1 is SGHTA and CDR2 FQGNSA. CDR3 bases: TGTGCCAGCAGCTCCGCCGGGGGGGCGGGTGGCTACACCTTC. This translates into CASSSAGGAGGYTF.

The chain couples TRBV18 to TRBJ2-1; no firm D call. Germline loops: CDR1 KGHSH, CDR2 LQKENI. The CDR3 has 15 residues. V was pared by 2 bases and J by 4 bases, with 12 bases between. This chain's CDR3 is CASSPAGFAYNEQFF. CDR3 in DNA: TGTGCCAGCTCACCAGCAGGTTTCGCGTACAATGAGCAGTTCTTC.